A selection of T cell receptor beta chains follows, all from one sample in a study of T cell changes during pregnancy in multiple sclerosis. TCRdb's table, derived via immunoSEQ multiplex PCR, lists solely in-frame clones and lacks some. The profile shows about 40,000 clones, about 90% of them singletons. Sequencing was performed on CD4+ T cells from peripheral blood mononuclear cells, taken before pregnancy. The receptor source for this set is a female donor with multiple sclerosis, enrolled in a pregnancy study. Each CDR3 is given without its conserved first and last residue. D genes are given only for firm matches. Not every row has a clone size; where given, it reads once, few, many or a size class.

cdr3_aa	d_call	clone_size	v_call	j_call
ASSSEGQGIYEQY	TRBD1	.	TRBV7-2	TRBJ2-7
ASSLLPQSNQPQH	.	.	TRBV28	TRBJ1-5
ASRRDSGTEAF	TRBD1	.	TRBV19	TRBJ1-1
ASNEIRGSNQPQH	.	.	TRBV6-6	TRBJ1-5
ASSQQGPNTEAF	TRBD1	few	TRBV6-4	TRBJ1-1
ASSERRAAYEQY	.	.	TRBV2	TRBJ2-7
ASSYCGAGCNQPQH	.	.	TRBV6-6	TRBJ1-5
ASSQDEGQRSYGYT	TRBD1	.	TRBV4-3	TRBJ1-2
ASPGQGEGTEAF	TRBD1	once	TRBV28	TRBJ1-1
ASSAPPRNTGELF	.	.	TRBV9	TRBJ2-2
ASSAQLLVGGSSPLH	.	.	TRBV5-4	TRBJ1-6